These T cell receptor beta chains were read from a single sample in a study of cytomegalovirus exposure and HLA in healthy donors. Produced via immunoSEQ multiplex PCR; TCRdb's table is partial and in-frame only. There are about 130,000 clones in the sample; roughly 80% occur only once, and approximately 1.2% lies in the top ten. The sequencing sample was made of PBMCs. These receptors were taken from a man aged 50 to 60 in good health and CMV-seronegative. Each CDR3 is given with its conserved first and last residue. D genes are given only for firm matches. Clone size is not always given. Where it is, it says once, few, many or a class for expanded clones.

d_gene	abundance	v_gene	j_gene	CDR3nt	CDR3aa
TRBD1	.	TRBV28	TRBJ1-2	TGTGCCAGCAGTCCGTCCGGACAGGGGGCGTCCGGCTACACCTTC	CASSPSGQGASGYTF
.	few	TRBV28	TRBJ2-5	TGTGCCAGCAGTAGACATGCTCTACCAGGGACCCAGTACTTC	CASSRHALPGTQYF
.	.	TRBV2	TRBJ2-7	TGTGCCAGCAGTGTTAATACAGCCGCTGCAAATTACGAGCAGTACTTC	CASSVNTAAANYEQYF
.	.	TRBV6-6	TRBJ1-2	TGTGCCAGCAGTTACTCCGGGACAACAAACTATGGCTACACCTTC	CASSYSGTTNYGYTF
.	.	TRBV28	TRBJ2-5	TGTGCCAGCAGTTCCCCCGAGGAAGTAGCAGAGACCCAGTACTTC	CASSSPEEVAETQYF
TRBD1	.	TRBV5-1	TRBJ2-5	TGCGCCAGCAGCTACGGACAGGGGGGCGAGACCCAGTACTTC	CASSYGQGGETQYF
TRBD1	.	TRBV29-1	TRBJ2-1	TGCAGCGTACAAAACCGGGACAGGACCATCAATGAGCAGTTCTTC	CSVQNRDRTINEQFF
TRBD2	.	TRBV28	TRBJ2-1	TGTGCCAGCAGTGACTTGGGGGAGGGCCAGAATGAGCAGTTCTTC	CASSDLGEGQNEQFF
TRBD2	.	TRBV4-1	TRBJ2-1	TGCGCCAGCAGCCAATTTAGCGGGAGGACCGCTAATGAGCAGTTCTTC	CASSQFSGRTANEQFF
.	.	TRBV7-9	TRBJ2-7	TGTGCCAGCAGCTTAGGGCAGTTCAAGTACTACGAGCAGTACTTC	CASSLGQFKYYEQYF
.	.	TRBV19	TRBJ2-7	TGTGCCAGTAGAGGTCAGGGTACTGAGGCCGAGCAGTACTTC	CASRGQGTEAEQYF
.	few	TRBV14	TRBJ2-7	TGTGCCAGCAGCCAAGATGAGGCCATACCCTACGAGCAGTACTTC	CASSQDEAIPYEQYF
TRBD2	.	TRBV6-5	TRBJ2-7	TGTGCCAGCAGCCAAGGACTAGCGGGCGGCTACGAGCAGTACTTC	CASSQGLAGGYEQYF
.	.	TRBV28	TRBJ1-1	TGTGCCAGCAGTTTATCCCCCCGAGGGACAACTGAAGCTTTCTTT	CASSLSPRGTTEAFF
.	.	TRBV7-3	TRBJ2-5	TGTGCCAGCAGCTTAGATTGGGCCAACCAAGAGACCCAGTACTTC	CASSLDWANQETQYF
TRBD2	.	TRBV5-1	TRBJ2-2	TGCGCCAGCAAGGGGCGGGAGGCCACCGGGGAGCTGTTTTTT	CASKGREATGELFF
TRBD2	.	TRBV5-1	TRBJ2-2	TGCGCCAGCAGCGCTATAGCGGGAGACCACACCGGGGAGCTGTTTTTT	CASSAIAGDHTGELFF
TRBD1	few	TRBV29-1	TRBJ2-1	TGCAGCGTTCTCGGGACAGGGGGTATCCGGTTCTTC	CSVLGTGGIRFF
TRBD1	.	TRBV2	TRBJ1-2	TGTGCCAGCAGGAGACAGGGGAACTATGGCTACACCTTC	CASRRQGNYGYTF